This T cell receptor beta chain was found in a study of CD8 T cells in Susac syndrome. V was clipped by 5 bases and J by 3 bases, with 11 bases between them. This CDR3 spans 13 amino acids. The V gene's germline CDR1 is SEHNR and CDR2 FQNEAQ (reference sequence). The table lists this clonotype with a count of one. With random hexamers, reverse transcription was performed on about 0.5 to 1 ug of RNA. TCRdb called the immunoSEQ multiplex PCR reads again in MiXCR, with one record for every CDR3 protein. This sample has about 190,000 distinct CDR3 sequences, with about 94% found just once. The sample consisted of CD4+ T cells from PBMCs. The chain couples TRBV7-9 to TRBJ2-7; D possibly corresponds to TRBD1 (6 bases). The sequence derives from a human donor with Susac syndrome. The CDR3 sequence: CASSPRQVYEQYF. DNA of the CDR3: TGTGCCAGCAGCCCCCGACAGGTCTACGAGCAGTACTTC.